This paragraph reports one TCR beta chain. Antigen specificity is unknown. CDR3 size: 13 residues. The germline CDR1 and CDR2 sequences are KGHSH and LQKENI. V lost 6 bases, J lost 2 bases, and 10 bases lay in between. Cultured CD4+ T cells had their DNA profiled by the Oncomine TCR Beta short-read assay. Each CDR3 protein gets one entry after TCRdb re-called the PCR reads with MiXCR. The sample holds 24,000 or so distinct CDR3 sequences; more than 35% are singletons and the top ten take approximately 7.9%. As for treatment: approximately 9-day PBMC culture with coronavirus spike peptide pools or control peptides (ViraFEST assay). Antigen-specific T cells were expanded with peptide pools by ViraFEST, and TCRs were then sequenced. Spanning March to December 2020, the positive PCR dates came before US Alpha, Beta and Delta variants. Each well received a few million PBMCs, cultured with 7.5 to 10 IU/ml IL-2 and 9 to 10 ug/ml peptide pools.

The sample originates from a study of vaccination and CD4 T cells after COVID-19. Looking at the study overall: Of the convalescent patients, who were SARS-CoV-2 positive by nasal swab PCR, about ten had mild and one severe disease.

This clonotype was sampled from a human donor who had recovered from COVID-19. This chain joins TRBV18 and TRBJ1-1; D gene ambiguous. Sequenced: CD4+ T cells from blood, cultured in vitro. CDR3 coding DNA: TGTGCCAGCTCCGGGAATGGTAACACTGAAGCTTTCTTT. Protein sequence: CASSGNGNTEAFF.